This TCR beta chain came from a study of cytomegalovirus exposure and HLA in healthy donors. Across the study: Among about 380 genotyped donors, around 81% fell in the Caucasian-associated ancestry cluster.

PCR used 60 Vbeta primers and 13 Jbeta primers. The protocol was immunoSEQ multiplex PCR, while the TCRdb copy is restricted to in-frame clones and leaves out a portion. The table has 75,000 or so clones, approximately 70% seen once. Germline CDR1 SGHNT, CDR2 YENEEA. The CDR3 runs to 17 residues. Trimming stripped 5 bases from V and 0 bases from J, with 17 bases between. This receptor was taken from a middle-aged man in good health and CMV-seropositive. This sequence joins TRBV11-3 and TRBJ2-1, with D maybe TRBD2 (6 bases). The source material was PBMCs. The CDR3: CASSPKPGTDSYNEQFF. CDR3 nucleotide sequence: TGTGCCAGCAGCCCTAAGCCGGGGACTGACTCCTACAATGAGCAGTTCTTC.